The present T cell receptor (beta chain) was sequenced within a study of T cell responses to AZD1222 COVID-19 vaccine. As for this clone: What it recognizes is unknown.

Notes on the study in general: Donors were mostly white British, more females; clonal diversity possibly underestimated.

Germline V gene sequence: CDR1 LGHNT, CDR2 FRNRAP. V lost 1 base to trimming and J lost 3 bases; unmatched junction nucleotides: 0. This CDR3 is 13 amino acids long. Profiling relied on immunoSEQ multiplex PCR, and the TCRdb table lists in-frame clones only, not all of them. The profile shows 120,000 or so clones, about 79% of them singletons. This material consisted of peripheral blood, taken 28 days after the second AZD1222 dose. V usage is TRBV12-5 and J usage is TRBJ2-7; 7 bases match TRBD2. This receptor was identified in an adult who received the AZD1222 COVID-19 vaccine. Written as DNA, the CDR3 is TGTGCTAGTGGTTTGGCGGGGGGCTACGAGCAGTACTTC. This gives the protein CASGLAGGYEQYF.